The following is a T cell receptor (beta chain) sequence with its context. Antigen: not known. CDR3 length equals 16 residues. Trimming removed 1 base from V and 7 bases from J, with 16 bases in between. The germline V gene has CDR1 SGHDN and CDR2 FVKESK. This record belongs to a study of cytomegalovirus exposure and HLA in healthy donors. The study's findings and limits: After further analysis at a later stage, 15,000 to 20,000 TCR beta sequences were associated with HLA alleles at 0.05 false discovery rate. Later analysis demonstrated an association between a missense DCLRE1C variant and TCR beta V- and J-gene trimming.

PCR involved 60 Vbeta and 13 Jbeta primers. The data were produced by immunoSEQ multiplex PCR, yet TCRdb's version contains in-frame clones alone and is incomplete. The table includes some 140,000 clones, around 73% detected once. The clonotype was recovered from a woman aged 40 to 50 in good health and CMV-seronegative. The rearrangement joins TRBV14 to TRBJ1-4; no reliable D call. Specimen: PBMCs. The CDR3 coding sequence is TGTGCCAGCAGCCAAGGCCTTTTGCCGGGAGGTGAAAAACTGTTTTTT. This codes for CASSQGLLPGGEKLFF.